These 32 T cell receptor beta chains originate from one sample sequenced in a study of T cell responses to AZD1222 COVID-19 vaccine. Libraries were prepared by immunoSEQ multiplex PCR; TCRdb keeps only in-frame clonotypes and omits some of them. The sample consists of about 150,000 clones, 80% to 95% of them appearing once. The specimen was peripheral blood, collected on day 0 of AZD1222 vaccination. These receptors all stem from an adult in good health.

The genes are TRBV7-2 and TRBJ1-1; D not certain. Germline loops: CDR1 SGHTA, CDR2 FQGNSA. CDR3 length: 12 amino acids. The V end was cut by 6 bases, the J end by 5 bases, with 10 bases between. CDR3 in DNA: TGTGCCAGCAGTCCGAAAGGGACTGAAGCTTTCTTT. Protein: CASSPKGTEAFF.

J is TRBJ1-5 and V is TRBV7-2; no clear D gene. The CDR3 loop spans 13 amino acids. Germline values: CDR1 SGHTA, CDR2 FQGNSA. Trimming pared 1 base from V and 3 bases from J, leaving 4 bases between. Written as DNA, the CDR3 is TGTGCCAGCAGCTTAGTCCCCAATCAGCCCCAGCATTTT. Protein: CASSLVPNQPQHF.

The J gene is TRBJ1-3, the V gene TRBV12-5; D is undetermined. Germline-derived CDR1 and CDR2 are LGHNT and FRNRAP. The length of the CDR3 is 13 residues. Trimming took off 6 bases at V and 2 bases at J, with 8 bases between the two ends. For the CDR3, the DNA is TGTGCTAGTGGGGTGGGAACTGGAAACACCATATATTTT. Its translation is CASGVGTGNTIYF.

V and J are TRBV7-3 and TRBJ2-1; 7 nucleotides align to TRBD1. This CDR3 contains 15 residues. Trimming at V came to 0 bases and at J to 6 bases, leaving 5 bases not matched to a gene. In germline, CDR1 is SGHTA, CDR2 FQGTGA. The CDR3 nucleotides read TGTGCCAGCAGCTTAACACAGGGGAAGGGCAATGAGCAGTTCTTC. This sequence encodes CASSLTQGKGNEQFF.

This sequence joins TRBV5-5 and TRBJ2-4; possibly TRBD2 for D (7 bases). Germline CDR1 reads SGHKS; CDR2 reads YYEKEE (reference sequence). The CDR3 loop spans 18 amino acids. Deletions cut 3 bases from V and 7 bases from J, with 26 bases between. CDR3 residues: CASSSRPIGGAGLNIQYF. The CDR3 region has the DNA TGTGCCAGCAGCTCCCGTCCCATTGGGGGGGCTGGTTTGAACATTCAGTACTTC.

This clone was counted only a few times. CDR3 loop: CASSAPWGNQPQHF. In DNA form, the CDR3 reads TGTGCCAGCAGCGCGCCCTGGGGCAATCAGCCCCAGCATTTT. The chain couples TRBV7-9 to TRBJ1-5; no definite D call. This CDR3 contains 14 residues. Germline lookup yields CDR1 SEHNR and CDR2 FQNEAQ (reference sequence). The ends were cut back, 5 bases at V and 2 bases at J, with 10 bases in the middle.

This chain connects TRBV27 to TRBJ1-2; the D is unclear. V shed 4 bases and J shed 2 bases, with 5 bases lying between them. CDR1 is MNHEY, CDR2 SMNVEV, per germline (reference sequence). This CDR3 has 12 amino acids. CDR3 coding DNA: TGTGCCAGCAGTTCTACAAACTATGGCTACACCTTC. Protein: CASSSTNYGYTF.

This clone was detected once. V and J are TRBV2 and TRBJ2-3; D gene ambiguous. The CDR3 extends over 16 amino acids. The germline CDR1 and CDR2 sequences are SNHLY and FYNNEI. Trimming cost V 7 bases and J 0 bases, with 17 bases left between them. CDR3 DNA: TGTGCCAGCACCATCCGGGTCGGCCTTAGCACAGATACGCAGTATTTT. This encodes CASTIRVGLSTDTQYF.

The CDR3: CASSLLASGAGGEQYF. The CDR3 DNA reads TGCGCCAGCAGCTTGCTAGCTAGCGGGGCCGGAGGCGAGCAGTACTTC. This chain connects TRBV5-1 to TRBJ2-7; TRBD2 aligns across 9 bases. Germline lookup yields CDR1 SGHRS and CDR2 YFSETQ. Losses at the gene ends were 1 base for V and 6 bases for J; bases not matched to a gene: 11. This CDR3 region has 16 residues.

The CDR3 protein is CASRGGNYGYTF. The CDR3 DNA reads as TGTGCCAGCAGAGGGGGAAACTATGGCTACACCTTC. This chain uses TRBV7-9 with TRBJ1-2; D may be TRBD1 (6 bases). Germline CDR1 is SEHNR and CDR2 is FQNEAQ (reference sequence). The CDR3 is made up of 12 amino acids. The V gene lost 6 bases and the J gene lost 2 bases, with 7 bases spanning the gap.

CDR3 in amino acids: CASKQGLIAEAFF. CDR3 nucleotides: TGTGCCAGCAAACAGGGGTTAATCGCTGAAGCTTTCTTT. This chain connects TRBV27 to TRBJ1-1, with 7 bases fitting TRBD1. The germline CDR1 and CDR2 sequences are MNHEY and SMNVEV (reference sequence). The V and J ends lost 7 bases and 6 bases, in that order; junction bases with no gene match: 8. CDR3 length equals 13 residues.

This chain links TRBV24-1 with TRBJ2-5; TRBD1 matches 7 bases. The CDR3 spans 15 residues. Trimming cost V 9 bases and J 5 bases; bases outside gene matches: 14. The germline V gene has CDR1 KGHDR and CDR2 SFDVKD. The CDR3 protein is CATHFLDRAPETQYF. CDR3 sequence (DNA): TGTGCCACCCACTTTCTAGACAGGGCACCCGAGACCCAGTACTTC.

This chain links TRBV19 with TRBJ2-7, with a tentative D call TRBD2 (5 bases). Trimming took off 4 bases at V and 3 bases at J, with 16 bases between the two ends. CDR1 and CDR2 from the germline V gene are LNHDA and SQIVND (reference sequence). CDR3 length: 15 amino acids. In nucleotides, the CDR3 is TGTGCCAGTAGTAGTAGCGTGGGAGTGGGCTACGAGCAGTACTTC. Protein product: CASSSSVGVGYEQYF.

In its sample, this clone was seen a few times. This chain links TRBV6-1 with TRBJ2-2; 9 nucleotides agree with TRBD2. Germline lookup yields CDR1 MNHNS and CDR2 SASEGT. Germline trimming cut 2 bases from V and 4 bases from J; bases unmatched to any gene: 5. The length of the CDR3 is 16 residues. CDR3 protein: CASSESAGGRTGELFF. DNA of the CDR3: TGTGCCAGCAGTGAATCTGCGGGAGGGCGCACCGGGGAGCTGTTTTTT.

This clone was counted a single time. DNA of the CDR3: TGTGCCAGCACCCCCCAAGGCCAGAGCACAGATACGCAGTATTTT. It yields the protein CASTPQGQSTDTQYF. This chain links TRBV6-4 with TRBJ2-3; D is unclear. The CDR3 runs to 15 residues. Germline CDR1 MRHNA, CDR2 SNTAGT. V lost 7 bases to trimming and J lost 0 bases, with 14 bases between them.

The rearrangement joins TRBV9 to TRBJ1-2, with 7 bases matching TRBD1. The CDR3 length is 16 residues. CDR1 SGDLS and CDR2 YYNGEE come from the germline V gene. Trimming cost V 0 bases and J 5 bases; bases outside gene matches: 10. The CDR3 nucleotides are TGTGCCAGCAGCGTAGTTTCGGCAGGGGGACGGTATGGCTACACCTTC. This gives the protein CASSVVSAGGRYGYTF.

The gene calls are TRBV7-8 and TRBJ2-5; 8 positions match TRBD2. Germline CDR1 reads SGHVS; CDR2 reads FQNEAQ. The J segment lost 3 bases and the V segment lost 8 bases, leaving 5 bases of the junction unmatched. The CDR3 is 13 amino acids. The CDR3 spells CASPAGGEETQYF. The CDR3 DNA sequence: TGTGCCAGCCCCGCCGGGGGGGAAGAGACCCAGTACTTC.

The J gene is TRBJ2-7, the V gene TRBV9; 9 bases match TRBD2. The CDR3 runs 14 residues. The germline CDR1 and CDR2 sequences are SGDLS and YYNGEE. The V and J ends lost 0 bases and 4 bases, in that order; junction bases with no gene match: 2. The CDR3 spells CASSVGGRAYEQYF. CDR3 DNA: TGTGCCAGCAGCGTAGGCGGGAGGGCTTACGAGCAGTACTTC.

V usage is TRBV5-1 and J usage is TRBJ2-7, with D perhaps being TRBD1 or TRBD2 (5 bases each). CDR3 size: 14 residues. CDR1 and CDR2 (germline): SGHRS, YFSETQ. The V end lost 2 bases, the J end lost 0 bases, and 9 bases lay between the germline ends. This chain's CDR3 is CASSFGTGSYEQYF. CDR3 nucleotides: TGCGCCAGCAGCTTTGGGACCGGCTCCTACGAGCAGTACTTC.

As DNA, the CDR3 is TGTGCCAGCAGCCCGCGAGCGGGAGGGGGAACAGATACGCAGTATTTT. It translates to CASSPRAGGGTDTQYF. The V call is TRBV7-6, the J call TRBJ2-3; 10 bases are shared with TRBD2. The V gene's germline CDR1 is SGHVS and CDR2 FNYEAQ. The V gene end was trimmed by 5 bases and the J gene end by 3 bases; junction bases not matched to a gene: 8. The CDR3 sequence is 16 residues long.

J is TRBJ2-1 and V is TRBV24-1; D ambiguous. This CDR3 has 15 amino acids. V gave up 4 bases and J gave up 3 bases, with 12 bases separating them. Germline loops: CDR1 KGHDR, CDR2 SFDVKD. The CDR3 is CATSDPISRYNEQFF. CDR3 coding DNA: TGTGCCACCAGTGACCCTATCTCCCGCTACAATGAGCAGTTCTTC.

The CDR3 loop reads CASSPTQYYGTEAFF. CDR3 nucleotides: TGCGCCAGCAGCCCAACCCAGTATTACGGCACTGAAGCTTTCTTT. The V gene is TRBV5-1, the J gene TRBJ1-1; D uncertain. Per germline, CDR1 SGHRS and CDR2 YFSETQ. V was pared by 4 bases and J by 4 bases, with 17 bases between. The CDR3 sequence is 15 residues long.

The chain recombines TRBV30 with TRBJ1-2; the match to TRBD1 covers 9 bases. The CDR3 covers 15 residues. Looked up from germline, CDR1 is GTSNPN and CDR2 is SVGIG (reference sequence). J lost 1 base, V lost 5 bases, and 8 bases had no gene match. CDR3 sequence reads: CAWSAGTGINYGYTF. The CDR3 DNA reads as TGTGCCTGGTCTGCCGGGACAGGGATTAACTATGGCTACACCTTC.

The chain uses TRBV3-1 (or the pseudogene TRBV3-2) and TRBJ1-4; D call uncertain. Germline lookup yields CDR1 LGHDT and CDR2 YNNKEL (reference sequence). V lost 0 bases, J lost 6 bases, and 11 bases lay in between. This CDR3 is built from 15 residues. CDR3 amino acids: CASSQDWESDEKLFF. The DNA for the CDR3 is TGTGCCAGCAGCCAAGATTGGGAAAGTGATGAAAAACTGTTTTTT.

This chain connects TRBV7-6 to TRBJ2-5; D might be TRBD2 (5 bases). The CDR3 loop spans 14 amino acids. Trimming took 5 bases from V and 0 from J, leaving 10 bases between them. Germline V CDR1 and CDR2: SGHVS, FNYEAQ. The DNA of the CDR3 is TGTGCCAGCAGCAACACTAGGAACCAAGAGACCCAGTACTTC. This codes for CASSNTRNQETQYF.

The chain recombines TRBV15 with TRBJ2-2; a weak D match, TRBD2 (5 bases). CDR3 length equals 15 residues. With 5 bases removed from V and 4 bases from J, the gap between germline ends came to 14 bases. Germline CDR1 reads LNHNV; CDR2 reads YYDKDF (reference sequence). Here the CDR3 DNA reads TGTGCCACCAGCGGAGGTCTGCGGGCCACCGGGGAGCTGTTTTTT. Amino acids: CATSGGLRATGELFF.

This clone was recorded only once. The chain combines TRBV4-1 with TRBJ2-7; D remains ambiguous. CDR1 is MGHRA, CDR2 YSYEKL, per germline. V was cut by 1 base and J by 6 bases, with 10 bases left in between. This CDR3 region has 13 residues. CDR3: CASSQAGSGEQYF. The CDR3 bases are TGCGCCAGCAGCCAAGCTGGTTCGGGCGAGCAGTACTTC.

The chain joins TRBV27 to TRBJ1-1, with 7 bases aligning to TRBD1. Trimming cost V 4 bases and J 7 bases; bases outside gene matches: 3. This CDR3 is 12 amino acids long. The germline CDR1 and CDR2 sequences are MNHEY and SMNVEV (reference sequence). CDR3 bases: TGTGCCAGCAGTTCGACAGGGTATGAAGCTTTCTTT. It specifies CASSSTGYEAFF.

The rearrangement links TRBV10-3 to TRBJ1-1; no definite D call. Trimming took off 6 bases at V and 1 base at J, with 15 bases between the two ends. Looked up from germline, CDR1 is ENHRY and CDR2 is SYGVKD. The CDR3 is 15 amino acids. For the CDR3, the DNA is TGTGCCATCAGGCCCATGATTCCAGGGAACACTGAAGCTTTCTTT. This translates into CAIRPMIPGNTEAFF.

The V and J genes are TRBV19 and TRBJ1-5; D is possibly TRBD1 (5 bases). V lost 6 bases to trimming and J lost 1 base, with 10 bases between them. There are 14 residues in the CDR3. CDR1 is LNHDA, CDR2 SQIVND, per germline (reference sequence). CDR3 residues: CASRGAPSNQPQHF. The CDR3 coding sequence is TGTGCCAGTAGAGGGGCTCCCAGCAATCAGCCCCAGCATTTT.

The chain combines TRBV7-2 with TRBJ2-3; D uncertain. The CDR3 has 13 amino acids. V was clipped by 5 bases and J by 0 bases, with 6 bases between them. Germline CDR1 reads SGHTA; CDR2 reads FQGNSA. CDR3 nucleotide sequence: TGTGCCAGCAGCCCAGGTAGCACAGATACGCAGTATTTT. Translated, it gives CASSPGSTDTQYF.

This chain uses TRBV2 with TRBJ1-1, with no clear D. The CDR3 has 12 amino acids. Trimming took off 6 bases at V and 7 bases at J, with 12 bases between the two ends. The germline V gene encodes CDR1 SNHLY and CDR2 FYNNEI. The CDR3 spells CASRGDTLEAFF. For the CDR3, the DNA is TGTGCCAGCAGGGGCGACACCCTTGAAGCTTTCTTT.